Listed below are T cell receptor beta chains from one sample, sequenced in a study of T cells in Graves' hyperthyroidism and ophthalmopathy. One entry per CDR3 protein results from TCRdb running MiXCR on the multiplex PCR reads. The sample has 600,000 or so distinct CDR3 sequences, 15% to 20% seen once. Material for sequencing was blood. The source of these receptors is a woman younger than 45 with Graves' hyperthyroidism. Both conserved end residues are part of each CDR3. Fields, in order: CDR3 protein, CDR3 DNA, clone size, V gene, D gene, J gene. The D gene is left open where the match is weak. Size tells how often a clone was seen (once, few, many) or the class of an expanded clone, and some rows leave it out.

CDR3 protein: CAWGTESTSTKYF
CDR3 DNA: TGTGCCTGGGGGACAGAGTCCACCTCCACAAAGTACTTC
clone size: many
V gene: TRBV30
D gene: TRBD1
J gene: TRBJ2-5

CDR3 protein: CASSYSLGTGNTIYF
CDR3 DNA: TGTGCCAGCAGTTACTCGCTGGGGACTGGAAACACCATATATTTT
clone size: .
V gene: TRBV6-2/TRBV6-3
D gene: .
J gene: TRBJ1-3

CDR3 protein: CASSFAKTQYF
CDR3 DNA: TGTGCCAGCAGCTTTGCAAAGACCCAGTACTTC
clone size: many
V gene: TRBV7-9
D gene: .
J gene: TRBJ2-5

CDR3 protein: CASNGGLAGGNEQFF
CDR3 DNA: TGTGCCAGCAACGGAGGACTAGCGGGAGGAAATGAGCAGTTCTTC
clone size: many
V gene: TRBV6-1
D gene: TRBD2
J gene: TRBJ2-1

CDR3 protein: CSARYAGGFYGQYF
CDR3 DNA: TGCAGTGCTAGATACGCGGGAGGCTTCTACGGGCAGTACTTC
clone size: .
V gene: TRBV20-1
D gene: TRBD2
J gene: TRBJ2-7

CDR3 protein: CATSGTSGIETQFF
CDR3 DNA: TGTGCCACCAGTGGGACTAGCGGGATTGAGACCCAGTTCTTC
clone size: .
V gene: TRBV24-1
D gene: TRBD2
J gene: TRBJ2-1

CDR3 protein: CASSPSRGLEAGGFYEQYF
CDR3 DNA: TGTGCCAGCAGCCCCTCCCGGGGGTTGGAAGCGGGAGGGTTTTACGAGCAGTACTTC
clone size: few
V gene: TRBV7-9
D gene: TRBD2
J gene: TRBJ2-7

CDR3 protein: CSSRDRLSNTEAFF
CDR3 DNA: TGCAGTTCCCGGGACAGGTTATCGAACACTGAAGCTTTCTTT
clone size: many
V gene: TRBV20-1
D gene: TRBD1
J gene: TRBJ1-1

CDR3 protein: CASSEAAGTYEQYF
CDR3 DNA: TGTGCCAGCAGTGAGGCAGCGGGAACCTACGAGCAGTACTTC
clone size: .
V gene: TRBV3-1
D gene: TRBD2
J gene: TRBJ2-7

CDR3 protein: CASSLLLAGAYEQFF
CDR3 DNA: TGTGCCAGCAGCTTATTACTAGCGGGAGCCTATGAGCAGTTCTTC
clone size: many
V gene: TRBV7-2
D gene: TRBD2
J gene: TRBJ2-1

CDR3 protein: CASSLVAGHGELFF
CDR3 DNA: TGTGCCAGCAGTTTAGTAGCTGGCCACGGGGAGCTGTTTTTT
clone size: few
V gene: TRBV12-3/TRBV12-4
D gene: .
J gene: TRBJ2-2

CDR3 protein: CASRTGDPPVLDF
CDR3 DNA: TGTGCCAGCAGGACAGGGGATCCCCCCGTATTGGACTTC
clone size: many
V gene: TRBV2
D gene: TRBD1
J gene: TRBJ2-5

CDR3 protein: CSARPFGQGGSTEAFF
CDR3 DNA: TGCAGTGCTAGACCCTTCGGACAGGGAGGAAGCACTGAAGCTTTCTTT
clone size: many
V gene: TRBV20-1
D gene: TRBD1
J gene: TRBJ1-1

CDR3 protein: CSARDPREQFF
CDR3 DNA: TGCAGTGCTAGGGATCCCCGGGAGCAGTTCTTC
clone size: many
V gene: TRBV20-1
D gene: .
J gene: TRBJ2-1